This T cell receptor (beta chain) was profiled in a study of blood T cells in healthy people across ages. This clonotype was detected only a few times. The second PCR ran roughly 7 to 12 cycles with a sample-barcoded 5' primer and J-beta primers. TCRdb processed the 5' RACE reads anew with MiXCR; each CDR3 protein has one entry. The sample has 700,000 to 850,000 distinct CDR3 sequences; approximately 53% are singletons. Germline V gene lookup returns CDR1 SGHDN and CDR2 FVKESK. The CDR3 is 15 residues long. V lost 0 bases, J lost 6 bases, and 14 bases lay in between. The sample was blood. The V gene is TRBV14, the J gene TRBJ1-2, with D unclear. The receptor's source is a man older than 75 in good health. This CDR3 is CASSQDIWVGDGYTF. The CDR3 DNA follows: TGTGCCAGCAGCCAAGATATATGGGTCGGGGATGGCTACACCTTC. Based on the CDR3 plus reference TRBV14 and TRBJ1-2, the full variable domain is EAGVTQFPSHSVIEKGQTVTLRCDPISGHDNLYWYRRVMGKEIKFLLHFVKESKQDESGMPNNRFLAERTGGTYSTLKVQPAELEDSGVYFCASSQDIWVGDGYTFGSGTRLTVV.